These 31 T cell receptor beta chains originate from one sample sequenced in a study of blood T cells in healthy people across ages. A sample-barcoded 5' primer and a J-beta primer mix were used in a second PCR of roughly 7 to 11 cycles. TCRdb re-analysed the 5' RACE reads in MiXCR, keeping a single row per CDR3 protein. The repertoire includes 540,000 or so distinct CDR3 sequences, roughly 29% of them detected once, and roughly 18% sits in the top ten. The sample was blood. The origin of the receptors is a woman aged 70-85 years in good health.

The chain carries TRBV5-1 and TRBJ2-7; D is perhaps TRBD1 or TRBD2 (6 bases each). The germline V gene encodes CDR1 SGHRS and CDR2 YFSETQ. Trimming took off 0 bases at V and 7 bases at J, with 14 bases between the two ends. The CDR3 totals 14 residues. The CDR3: CASSLVAGAGEQYF. DNA for the CDR3: TGCGCCAGCAGCTTGGTCGCAGGGGCGGGGGAGCAGTACTTC.

The genes are TRBV24-1 and TRBJ2-2; TRBD1 might be the D (5 bases). Germline assignment: CDR1 KGHDR and CDR2 SFDVKD. V shed 1 base and J shed 9 bases, with 11 bases lying between them. The CDR3 totals 14 residues. The CDR3 reads CATSDFHRTRELFF. In nucleotides, the CDR3 is TGTGCCACCAGTGATTTCCACAGGACAAGGGAGCTGTTTTTT.

Concerning this clonotype itself: This may stem from a read error, because a much larger clone lies one nucleotide away. The gene calls are TRBV10-3 and TRBJ2-7; possibly TRBD2 for D (5 bases). Trimming pared 0 bases from V and 9 bases from J, leaving 12 bases between. Germline V CDR1 and CDR2: ENHRY, SYGVKD. CDR3 size: 13 residues. The CDR3 protein is CAISESSGSGQYF. The CDR3 DNA reads TGTGCCATCAGTGAGTCGAGTGGGAGCGGGCAGTACTTC.

This clonotype was observed a few times. V gene TRBV5-1 combines with J gene TRBJ2-6, with no clear D. The CDR3 contains 15 residues. The germline V and J ends were trimmed by 1 base and 2 bases, with 7 bases remaining between them. CDR1 and CDR2 (germline): SGHRS, YFSETQ. CDR3 sequence: CASSLTNPGANVLTF. CDR3 nucleotide sequence: TGCGCCAGCAGCTTGACCAATCCTGGGGCCAACGTCCTGACTTTC.

Notes on this clonotype: One junction end does not reproduce the germline sequence, and a read error may be involved. The chain combines TRBV12-3 or TRBV12-4 with TRBJ2-5, with 7 nucleotides matching TRBD2. This CDR3 is 15 amino acids long. The chain's CDR3 is CASRWGGLVQETQCF. CDR3 nucleotides: TGTGCCAGCAGATGGGGTGGACTAGTACAAGAGACCCAGTGCTTC.

This clonotype has a single count. In nucleotides, the CDR3 is TGCAGCGTCTACGGACAGGAGACCTACGAGCAGTACTTC. This encodes CSVYGQETYEQYF. The chain joins TRBV29-1 to TRBJ2-7; 7 bases line up with TRBD1. CDR1 and CDR2 from the germline V gene are SQVTM and ANQGSEA. The CDR3 has 13 residues. The V segment lost 6 bases and the J segment 2 bases; nucleotides outside the gene matches: 7.

CDR3 DNA: TGTGCCAGCCTGACTAGCGGGGGGCCCAATGAGCAGTTCTTC. It encodes CASLTSGGPNEQFF. This chain joins TRBV12-3 or TRBV12-4 and TRBJ2-1; 13 bases map to TRBD2. V trimming: 8 bases; J trimming: 6 bases; junction bases outside the gene matches: 4. This CDR3 has 14 amino acids.

This clonotype was observed a handful of times. The V gene is TRBV20-1, the J gene TRBJ2-1, with D perhaps TRBD2 (5 bases). The CDR3 has 14 amino acids. Germline assignment: CDR1 DFQATT and CDR2 SNEGSKA (reference sequence). The ends were cut back, 0 bases at V and 9 bases at J, with 15 bases in the middle. The CDR3 loop reads CSARDLGLLPEQFF. DNA of the CDR3: TGCAGTGCTAGAGATCTTGGACTCCTCCCTGAGCAGTTCTTC.

Note on this clonotype: A read error may account for a junction end that differs from germline. The chain carries TRBV7-6 and TRBJ2-5, with D uncertain. The germline V gene has CDR1 SGHVS and CDR2 FNYEAQ. This CDR3 is built from 14 residues. The CDR3 region is CASCLVAGQETQYF. The CDR3 DNA sequence: TGTGCCAGCTGCTTAGTGGCAGGCCAAGAGACCCAGTACTTC. Full variable domain (rest looked up from reference TRBV7-6 and TRBJ2-5): GAGVSQSPRYKVTKRGQDVALRCDPISGHVSLYWYRQALGQGPEFLTYFNYEAQQDKSGLPNDRFSAERPEGSISTLTIQRTEQRDSAMYRCASCLVAGQETQYFGPGTRLLVL.

The chain uses TRBV4-3 and TRBJ2-2; 8 bases fit TRBD2. Looked up from germline, CDR1 is LGHNA and CDR2 is YSLEER. This CDR3 comprises 16 residues. Germline trimming cut 0 bases from V and 3 bases from J; bases unmatched to any gene: 3. CDR3 protein: CASSQEGGGYTGELFF. In DNA form, the CDR3 reads TGCGCCAGCAGCCAAGAAGGCGGGGGGTACACCGGGGAGCTGTTTTTT.

This clonotype showed up just a few times. V is TRBV20-1 and J is TRBJ2-5, with 9 positions matching TRBD2. V was pared by 0 bases and J by 5 bases, with 4 bases of the junction left unmatched. The CDR3 loop spans 14 amino acids. Looked up from germline, CDR1 is DFQATT and CDR2 is SNEGSKA (reference sequence). The CDR3 DNA follows: TGCAGTGCTAGAGACCCGGCGGGGGGGGAGACCCAGTACTTC. Its translation: CSARDPAGGETQYF.

V gene TRBV12-3 or TRBV12-4 combines with J gene TRBJ2-7; no clear D. The CDR3 extends over 12 amino acids. Trimming cost V 3 bases and J 5 bases, with 8 bases left between them. CDR3 nucleotides: TGTGCCAGCAGTTTCGTCATGAACGAGCAGTACTTC. Translation: CASSFVMNEQYF.

Comment on this clonotype: One end of the junction does not line up with germline, which may come from a read error. This chain joins TRBV4-3 and TRBJ1-5; D gene ambiguous. The CDR3 is 15 amino acids. Germline V gives CDR1 LGHNA, CDR2 YSLEER. CDR3 DNA sequence: TGCGCCAGCAGCCACCACCCGGGAGGTAATCAGCCCCGGCATTTT. Amino acids: CASSHHPGGNQPRHF.

This clonotype was counted only a few times. The J gene is TRBJ1-5, the V gene TRBV6-2 or TRBV6-3; unclear D gene. Trimming removed 2 bases at V and 4 bases at J, with 9 bases between. Germline V gene sequence: CDR1 MNHEY, CDR2 SVGEGT. The CDR3 runs to 14 residues. This CDR3 is CASSYGFRNQPQHF. The CDR3 DNA sequence: TGTGCCAGCAGTTACGGCTTCCGAAATCAGCCCCAGCATTTT.

Comment on this clonotype: One junction end disagrees with the germline gene, perhaps due to a read error. V usage is TRBV7-8 and J usage is TRBJ2-1; 7 bases match TRBD2. From germline, CDR1 is SGHVS and CDR2 FQNEAQ. CDR3 length equals 16 residues. DNA for the CDR3: TGTGTCAGCAGCTTCCGACGGGGCGGGGGTTACAATGAGCAGTTCTTC. Translating gives CVSSFRRGGGYNEQFF.

The rearrangement links TRBV9 to TRBJ2-3; unclear D gene. This CDR3 region has 12 residues. V was clipped by 0 bases and J by 10 bases, with 9 bases between them. Looked up from germline, CDR1 is SGDLS and CDR2 is YYNGEE. CDR3 residues: CASSVAATPQYF. In nucleotides, the CDR3 is TGTGCCAGCAGCGTAGCGGCGACCCCGCAGTATTTT.

This clonotype was observed a few times. Its ends do not fully match the called genes, so a read error is possible. The V call is TRBV6-2 or TRBV6-3, the J call TRBJ1-1, with D perhaps matching TRBD1 (5 bases). The CDR3 covers 15 residues. Germline V lookup: CDR1 MNHEY, CDR2 SVGEGT. CDR3 residues: CATRWGQKMNTEAFF. The CDR3 region has the DNA TGTGCCACCAGATGGGGCCAGAAAATGAACACTGAGGCTTTCTTT.

As for this clonotype: One end of the junction varies from germline; a read error may be responsible. The genes are TRBV6-4 and TRBJ2-2, with 7 bases matching TRBD1. The CDR3 is 16 amino acids. Germline V gene lookup returns CDR1 MRHNA and CDR2 SNTAGT. Here the CDR3 DNA reads TGTGCCAACAGTCCTACGGGACAGATTAACACCGGAGAGCTGTTTTTT. Protein: CANSPTGQINTGELFF.

The chain is built from TRBV11-2 and TRBJ2-3; 8 bases map to TRBD2. Looked up from germline, CDR1 is SGHAT and CDR2 is FQNNGV. Losses at the gene ends were 1 base for V and 5 bases for J; bases not matched to a gene: 11. The length of the CDR3 is 17 residues. The DNA for the CDR3 is TGTGCCAGCAGCTTAGCCAGACTAGCGCTTGGGGGAGATACGCAGTATTTT. It yields the protein CASSLARLALGGDTQYF.

The J gene is TRBJ2-3, the V gene TRBV5-1; D unclear. Trimming removed 0 bases from V and 5 bases from J, with 4 bases in between. Germline V lookup: CDR1 SGHRS, CDR2 YFSETQ. CDR3 length equals 12 residues. The CDR3 DNA follows: TGCGCCAGCAGCTTGGAGATAGATACGCAGTATTTT. Its translation: CASSLEIDTQYF.

The chain has TRBV20-1 and TRBJ2-1; 11 nucleotides line up with TRBD1. There are 13 residues in the CDR3. Per the germline V gene, CDR1 is DFQATT and CDR2 is SNEGSKA (reference sequence). V lost 8 bases to trimming and J lost 5 bases; unmatched junction nucleotides: 5. The CDR3 sequence: CSQPGQGDNEQFF. The CDR3 DNA sequence: TGCAGTCAACCGGGACAGGGGGACAATGAGCAGTTCTTC.

This clonotype appeared a few times. This sequence joins TRBV5-1 and TRBJ1-1; TRBD1 might be the D (6 bases). Trimming removed 7 bases at V and 6 bases at J, with 19 bases between. Germline values: CDR1 SGHRS, CDR2 YFSETQ. The CDR3 extends over 14 amino acids. DNA for the CDR3: TGCGCCAGCGGCTATGGGGGGCGAATATCTGAAGCTTTCTTT. Translated, it gives CASGYGGRISEAFF.

The V call is TRBV6-2 or TRBV6-3, the J call TRBJ2-1; D gene unclear. Between the trimmed V and J ends, which lost 10 bases and 4 bases, there was a span of 11 bases. The CDR3 spans 12 residues. From germline, CDR1 is MNHEY and CDR2 SVGEGT. The CDR3 DNA is TGTGCCACCCGGGCGCAGTACAATGAGCAGTTCTTC. Protein sequence: CATRAQYNEQFF.

This clonotype was seen a few times. The J gene is TRBJ2-1, the V gene TRBV24-1, with TRBD2 identical over 9 bases. Germline V gene lookup returns CDR1 KGHDR and CDR2 SFDVKD. After removal of 5 bases from V and 8 bases from J, the junction contained 9 bases not matched to a gene. The CDR3 is 15 residues long. The CDR3 DNA follows: TGTGCCACCAGTGGGGTAGCGGGGGTTATGGATGAGCAGTTCTTC. Translating gives CATSGVAGVMDEQFF.

CDR3 in amino acids: CASSLQRGGRETQYF. The CDR3 bases are TGTGCCAGCAGCTTACAGCGGGGGGGCCGGGAGACCCAGTACTTC. J is TRBJ2-5 and V is TRBV7-8, with 10 bases matching TRBD2. The CDR3 contains 15 residues. The germline V gene encodes CDR1 SGHVS and CDR2 FQNEAQ. The V gene end was trimmed by 2 bases and the J gene end by 5 bases; junction bases not matched to a gene: 5.

This rearrangement joins TRBV7-9 to TRBJ1-2; D is unclear. Germline CDR1 SEHNR, CDR2 FQNEAQ (reference sequence). V lost 2 bases and J 4 bases, leaving 14 bases between the germline ends. The CDR3 is made up of 15 amino acids. CDR3 coding DNA: TGTGCCAGCAGCTTATCGGCCAGTTTTCTCTATGGCTACACCTTC. This encodes CASSLSASFLYGYTF.

This clonotype has more than one count but fewer than ten. This chain's CDR3 is CASSQDRGSSGANVLTF. The CDR3 DNA sequence: TGTGCCAGCAGCCAAGACCGTGGGAGCTCTGGGGCCAACGTCCTGACTTTC. V is TRBV4-2 and J is TRBJ2-6, with D perhaps TRBD2 (5 bases). Trimming took off 0 bases at V and 0 bases at J, with 9 bases between the two ends. The CDR3 is 17 amino acids. Per the germline V gene, CDR1 is LGHNA and CDR2 is YNFKEQ.

The chain uses TRBV27 and TRBJ2-7; D gene uncertain. In germline, CDR1 is MNHEY, CDR2 SMNVEV (reference sequence). The V and J ends lost 5 bases and 6 bases respectively, with 11 bases between them. The CDR3 totals 12 residues. The CDR3 sequence is CASSRPSGEQYF. The CDR3 coding sequence is TGTGCCAGCAGTCGACCGTCCGGCGAGCAGTACTTC.

The V gene is TRBV4-3, the J gene TRBJ2-3; no definite D call. The V end was cut by 1 base, the J end by 6 bases, with 14 bases between. The germline CDR1 and CDR2 sequences are LGHNA and YSLEER. This CDR3 is built from 15 residues. The CDR3 protein is CASSQGDSYLDTQYF. The DNA for the CDR3 is TGCGCCAGCAGCCAAGGAGACTCCTACTTGGATACGCAGTATTTT.

This chain links TRBV10-3 with TRBJ2-5, with 8 bases that match TRBD1. The germline CDR1 and CDR2 sequences are ENHRY and SYGVKD. Losses at the gene ends were 3 bases for V and 5 bases for J; bases not matched to a gene: 5. The CDR3 has 14 amino acids. CDR3: CAISERGQAETQYF. CDR3 in DNA: TGTGCCATCAGTGAACGGGGACAGGCTGAGACCCAGTACTTC.

This clonotype turned up a few times. A junction end diverges from the germline sequence, so it may reflect a read error. The chain links TRBV12-3 or TRBV12-4 to TRBJ2-5; TRBD1 aligns across 7 bases. This CDR3 comprises 12 residues. CDR3: CASSRTTGSKFF. Here the CDR3 DNA reads TGTGCCAGCAGCCGAACGACAGGGTCTAAGTTCTTC.